These T cell receptor beta chains were read from a single sample in a study of naive and memory T cell subsets. TCRdb independently ran MiXCR on the 5' RACE reads; one entry per CDR3 protein. This sample has 48,000 or so distinct CDR3 sequences, with approximately 4.5% found just once. Receptors were obtained from a female donor in good health. Both conserved end residues are part of each CDR3. A D gene is named only where the DNA matches it firmly. Clone size, where shown, is once, few, many, or a class for clones that have expanded.

J gene: TRBJ2-1; D gene: TRBD2; clone size: NA; V gene: TRBV20-1; CDR3 length: 14; CDR3 protein: CSARTSGSYNEQFF; CDR3 DNA: TGCAGTGCTAGGACTAGCGGATCCTACAATGAGCAGTTCTTC
J gene: TRBJ2-1; D gene: NA; clone size: many; V gene: TRBV27; CDR3 length: 12; CDR3 protein: CASSLAAGRQFF; CDR3 DNA: TGTGCCAGCAGTTTAGCGGCAGGCAGGCAGTTCTTC
J gene: TRBJ1-1; D gene: NA; clone size: many; V gene: TRBV5-1; CDR3 length: 14; CDR3 protein: CASSLESVGGEAFF; CDR3 DNA: TGCGCCAGCAGCTTGGAGTCGGTAGGTGGTGAAGCTTTCTTT
J gene: TRBJ2-1; D gene: NA; clone size: many; V gene: TRBV6-1; CDR3 length: 10; CDR3 protein: CASSEGERFF; CDR3 DNA: TGTGCCAGCAGTGAAGGGGAGCGGTTCTTC
J gene: TRBJ2-3; D gene: NA; clone size: many; V gene: TRBV7-2; CDR3 length: 17; CDR3 protein: CASSLGVTGSWADTQYF; CDR3 DNA: TGTGCCAGCAGCTTAGGAGTTACCGGGAGCTGGGCAGATACGCAGTATTTT
J gene: TRBJ2-7; D gene: NA; clone size: many; V gene: TRBV6-6; CDR3 length: 12; CDR3 protein: CASSYDGGEQYF; CDR3 DNA: TGTGCCAGCAGTTACGATGGGGGCGAGCAGTACTTC
J gene: TRBJ2-7; D gene: NA; clone size: few; V gene: TRBV7-2; CDR3 length: 14; CDR3 protein: CASSLEVWSYEQYF; CDR3 DNA: TGTGCCAGCAGCTTAGAAGTCTGGTCCTACGAGCAGTACTTC
J gene: TRBJ1-1; D gene: NA; clone size: many; V gene: TRBV7-3; CDR3 length: 13; CDR3 protein: CASSPDRHTEAFF; CDR3 DNA: TGTGCCAGCAGCCCAGACAGACACACTGAAGCTTTCTTT
J gene: TRBJ2-1; D gene: TRBD2; clone size: many; V gene: TRBV4-3; CDR3 length: 15; CDR3 protein: CASSQPSGGGNEQFF; CDR3 DNA: TGCGCCAGCAGCCAACCTAGCGGGGGGGGGAATGAGCAGTTCTTC
J gene: TRBJ2-2; D gene: TRBD1; clone size: few; V gene: TRBV29-1; CDR3 length: 14; CDR3 protein: CSVVAGQGAGELFF; CDR3 DNA: TGCAGCGTTGTTGCCGGGCAGGGGGCCGGGGAGCTGTTTTTT
J gene: TRBJ2-5; D gene: NA; clone size: many; V gene: TRBV9; CDR3 length: 17; CDR3 protein: CASSGGRGSGIQETQYF; CDR3 DNA: TGTGCCAGCAGTGGGGGAAGGGGATCCGGGATCCAAGAGACCCAGTACTTC
J gene: TRBJ1-1; D gene: NA; clone size: many; V gene: TRBV12-3/TRBV12-4; CDR3 length: 13; CDR3 protein: CASSFQGFTEAFF; CDR3 DNA: TGTGCCAGCAGTTTTCAGGGTTTCACTGAAGCTTTCTTT
J gene: TRBJ2-3; D gene: NA; clone size: many; V gene: TRBV4-1; CDR3 length: 16; CDR3 protein: CASSQDGASYSDTQYF; CDR3 DNA: TGCGCCAGCAGCCAAGATGGGGCTAGTTATTCGGATACGCAGTATTTT
J gene: TRBJ2-1; D gene: TRBD2; clone size: many; V gene: TRBV7-2; CDR3 length: 16; CDR3 protein: CASSSMTSAPYNEQFF; CDR3 DNA: TGTGCCAGCAGCTCAATGACTAGCGCGCCCTACAATGAGCAGTTCTTC
J gene: TRBJ1-2; D gene: TRBD1; clone size: few; V gene: TRBV28; CDR3 length: 14; CDR3 protein: CASREPQGLYGDTF; CDR3 DNA: TGTGCCAGCAGAGAACCACAGGGGTTGTATGGCGACACCTTC
J gene: TRBJ1-4; D gene: TRBD1; clone size: few; V gene: TRBV28; CDR3 length: 16; CDR3 protein: CASSLYEPGQNEKLFF; CDR3 DNA: TGTGCCAGCAGTTTATACGAACCGGGACAGAATGAAAAACTGTTTTTT
J gene: TRBJ1-1; D gene: TRBD1; clone size: many; V gene: TRBV5-1; CDR3 length: 16; CDR3 protein: CASSLVTGSMNTEAFF; CDR3 DNA: TGCGCCAGCAGCTTGGTGACAGGGTCCATGAACACTGAAGCTTTCTTT